This TCR beta chain was observed in a study of Graves' ophthalmopathy and Graves' hyperthyroidism. Study-wide context: There was a collection of peripheral blood at initial diagnosis, before any treatment. Study outcomes and limitations: Discriminating ophthalmopathy from stable hyperthyroidism, a 13-signature model attained a sensitivity of under 90% and a specificity of about 83%.

The CDR3 totals 13 residues. Trimming removed 5 bases at V and 7 bases at J, with 12 bases between. Germline V lookup: CDR1 SGHTA, CDR2 FQGTGA. Aged 18 to 65, hyperthyroidism patients had been newly diagnosed, with under 2 months' duration. This clonotype showed up many times. The antigen is undetermined. Amplification of TCR beta CDR3 regions used RNA transcripts. First-round RT-PCR with HTBI primers preceded a second-round multiplex PCR. TCRdb processed the multiplex PCR reads anew with MiXCR; each CDR3 protein has one entry. This sample has roughly 610,000 distinct CDR3 sequences, with over 20% found just once.

This sequence originates from a woman aged 18 to 35 with stable Graves' hyperthyroidism. Some clones in this sample may be carry-over from other donors' samples. The chain recombines TRBV7-3 with TRBJ1-5; D remains unclear. Sequenced input: peripheral blood. CDR3 in amino acids: CASSPQHGQPQHF. As DNA, the CDR3 is TGTGCCAGCAGCCCACAACATGGGCAGCCCCAGCATTTT. Full variable domain (missing parts from reference TRBV7-3 and TRBJ1-5): GAGVSQTPSNKVTEKGKYVELRCDPISGHTALYWYRQSLGQGPEFLIYFQGTGAADDSGLPNDRFFAVRPEGSVSTLKIQRTERGDSAVYLCASSPQHGQPQHFGDGTRLSIL.